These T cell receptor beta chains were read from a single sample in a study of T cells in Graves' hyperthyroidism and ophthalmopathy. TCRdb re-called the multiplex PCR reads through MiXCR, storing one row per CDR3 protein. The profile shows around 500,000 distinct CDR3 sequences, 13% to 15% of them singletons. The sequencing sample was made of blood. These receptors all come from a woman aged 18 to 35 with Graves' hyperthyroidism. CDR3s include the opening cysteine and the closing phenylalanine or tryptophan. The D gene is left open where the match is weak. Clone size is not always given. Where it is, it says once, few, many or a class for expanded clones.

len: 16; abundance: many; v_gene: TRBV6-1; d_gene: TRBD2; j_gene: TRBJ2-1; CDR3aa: CASSPRVAGPYNEQFF; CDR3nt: TGTGCCAGCAGCCCTAGGGTAGCGGGGCCCTACAATGAGCAGTTCTTC
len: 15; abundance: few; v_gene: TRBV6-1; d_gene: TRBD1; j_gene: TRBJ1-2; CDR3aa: CASSFRTGAEDGYTF; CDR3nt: TGTGCCAGCAGTTTCCGGACAGGGGCTGAGGATGGCTACACCTTC
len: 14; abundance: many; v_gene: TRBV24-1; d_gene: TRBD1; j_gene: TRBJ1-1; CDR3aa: CATSPGQGGTEAFF; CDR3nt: TGTGCCACTAGCCCGGGACAGGGTGGCACTGAAGCTTTCTTT
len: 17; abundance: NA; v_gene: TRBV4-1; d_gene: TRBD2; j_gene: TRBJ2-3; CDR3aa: CASSQDPSGRATDTQYF; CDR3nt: TGCGCCAGCAGCCAAGATCCCAGCGGGAGGGCTACAGATACGCAGTATTTT
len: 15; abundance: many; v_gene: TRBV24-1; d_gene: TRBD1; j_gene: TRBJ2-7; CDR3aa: CATSDASGGRYEQYF; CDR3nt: TGTGCCACCAGCGACGCCTCAGGGGGTCGGTACGAGCAGTACTTC
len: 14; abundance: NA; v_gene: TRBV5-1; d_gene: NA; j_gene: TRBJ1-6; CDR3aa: CASSSGHENSPLHF; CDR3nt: TGCGCCAGCAGCTCGGGACATGAGAATTCACCCCTCCACTTT
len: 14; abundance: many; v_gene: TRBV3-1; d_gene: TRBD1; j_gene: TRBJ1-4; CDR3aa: CASAQGVLNEKLFF; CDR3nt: TGTGCCAGCGCCCAGGGGGTTCTTAATGAAAAACTGTTTTTT
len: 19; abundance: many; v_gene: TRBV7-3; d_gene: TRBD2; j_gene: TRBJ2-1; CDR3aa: CASSLVRLAGGSSYNEQFF; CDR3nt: TGTGCCAGCAGCTTAGTCCGGCTAGCGGGAGGGAGCTCCTACAATGAGCAGTTCTTC
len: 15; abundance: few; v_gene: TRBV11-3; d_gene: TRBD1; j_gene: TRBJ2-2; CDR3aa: CASSLRDRGAGELFF; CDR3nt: TGTGCCAGCAGCCTCCGGGACAGGGGTGCCGGGGAGCTGTTTTTT
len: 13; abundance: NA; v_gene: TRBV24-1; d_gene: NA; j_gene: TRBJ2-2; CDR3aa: CATSDFSVGELFF; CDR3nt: TGTGCCACCAGTGATTTTTCGGTCGGGGAGCTGTTTTTT
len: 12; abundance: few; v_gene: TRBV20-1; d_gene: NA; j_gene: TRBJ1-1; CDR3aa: CSAERGRTEAFF; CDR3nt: TGCAGTGCTGAAAGGGGACGGACTGAAGCTTTCTTT
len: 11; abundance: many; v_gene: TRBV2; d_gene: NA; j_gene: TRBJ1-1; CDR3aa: CAATPGAEAFF; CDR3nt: TGTGCCGCCACCCCAGGGGCTGAAGCTTTCTTT
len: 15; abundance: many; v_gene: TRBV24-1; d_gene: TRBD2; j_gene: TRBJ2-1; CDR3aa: CATSASGANYNEQFF; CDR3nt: TGTGCCACCAGTGCTAGCGGGGCCAACTACAATGAGCAGTTCTTC
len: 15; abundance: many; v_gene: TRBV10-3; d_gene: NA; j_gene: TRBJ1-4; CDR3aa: CAISDEISTNEKLFF; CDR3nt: TGTGCCATCAGTGACGAGATCTCAACTAATGAAAAACTGTTTTTT
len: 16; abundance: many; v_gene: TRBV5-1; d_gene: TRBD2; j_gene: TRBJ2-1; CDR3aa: CASSLGGTSVINEQFF; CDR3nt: TGCGCCAGCAGCTTGGGGGGGACTAGCGTTATCAATGAGCAGTTCTTC
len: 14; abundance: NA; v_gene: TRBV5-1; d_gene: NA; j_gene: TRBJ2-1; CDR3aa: CASSLTSAQAEQFF; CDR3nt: TGCGCCAGCAGCTTGACCTCCGCCCAGGCTGAGCAGTTCTTC
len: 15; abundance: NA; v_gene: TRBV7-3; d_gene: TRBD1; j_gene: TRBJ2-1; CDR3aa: CASSIRGLPYNEQFF; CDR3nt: TGTGCCAGCAGCATAAGGGGGCTCCCCTACAATGAGCAGTTCTTC
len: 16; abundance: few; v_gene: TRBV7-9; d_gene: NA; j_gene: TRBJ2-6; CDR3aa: CASSLPQVSGANVLTF; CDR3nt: TGTGCCAGCAGCTTACCACAGGTCTCTGGGGCCAACGTCCTGACTTTC
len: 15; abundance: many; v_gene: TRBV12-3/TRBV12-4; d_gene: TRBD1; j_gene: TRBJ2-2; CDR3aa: CASSLDRGIPGELFF; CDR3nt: TGTGCCAGCAGCCTAGACAGGGGGATACCCGGGGAGCTGTTTTTT
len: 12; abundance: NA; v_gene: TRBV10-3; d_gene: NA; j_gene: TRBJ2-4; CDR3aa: CAIRPNQGTQYF; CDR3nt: TGTGCCATCAGGCCGAACCAGGGGACTCAGTACTTC
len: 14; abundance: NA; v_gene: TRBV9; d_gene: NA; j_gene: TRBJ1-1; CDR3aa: CASSATDVNTEAFF; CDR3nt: TGTGCCAGCAGCGCCACCGACGTGAACACTGAAGCTTTCTTT
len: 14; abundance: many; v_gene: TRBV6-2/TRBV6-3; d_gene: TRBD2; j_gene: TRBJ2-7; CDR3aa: CASMGLVKTYEQYF; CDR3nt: TGTGCCAGCATGGGACTAGTGAAGACCTACGAGCAGTACTTC
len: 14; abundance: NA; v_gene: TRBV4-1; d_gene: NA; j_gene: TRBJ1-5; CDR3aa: CASSLGTSNQPQHF; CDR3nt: TGCGCCAGCAGCCTCGGGACCTCCAATCAGCCCCAGCATTTT
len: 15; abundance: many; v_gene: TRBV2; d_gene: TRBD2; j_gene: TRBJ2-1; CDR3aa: CASEGGGLAYNEQFF; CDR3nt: TGTGCCAGCGAAGGGGGGGGACTAGCGTACAATGAGCAGTTCTTC
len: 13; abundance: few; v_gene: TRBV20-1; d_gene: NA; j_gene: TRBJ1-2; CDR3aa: CSAPTELNYGYTF; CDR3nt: TGCAGTGCTCCGACAGAGCTAAACTATGGCTACACCTTC
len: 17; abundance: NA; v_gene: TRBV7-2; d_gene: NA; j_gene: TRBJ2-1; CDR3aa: CASSLQRGHGAYNEQFF; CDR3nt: TGTGCCAGCAGCCTACAGCGAGGACACGGAGCCTACAATGAGCAGTTCTTC
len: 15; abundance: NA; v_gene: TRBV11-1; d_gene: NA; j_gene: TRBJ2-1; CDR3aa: CASSLQEDAHNEQFF; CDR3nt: TGTGCCAGCAGCTTACAGGAGGATGCCCACAATGAGCAGTTCTTC
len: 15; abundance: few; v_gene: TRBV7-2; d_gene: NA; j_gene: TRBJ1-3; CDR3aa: CASSFGPSSGNTIYF; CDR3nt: TGTGCCAGCAGCTTCGGACCGTCCTCTGGAAACACCATATATTTT
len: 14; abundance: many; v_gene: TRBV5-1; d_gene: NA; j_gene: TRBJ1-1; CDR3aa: CASSLDRGSTEAFF; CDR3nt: TGCGCCAGCAGCTTGGATCGGGGGTCAACTGAAGCTTTCTTT
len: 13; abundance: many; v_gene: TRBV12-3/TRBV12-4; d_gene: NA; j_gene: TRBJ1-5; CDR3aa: CASSLRSNQPQHF; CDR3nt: TGTGCCAGCAGTCTCCGGAGCAATCAGCCCCAGCATTTT
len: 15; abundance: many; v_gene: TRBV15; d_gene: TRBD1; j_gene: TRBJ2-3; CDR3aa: CATSIDRGLTDTQYF; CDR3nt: TGTGCCACCAGCATCGACAGGGGGCTGACAGATACGCAGTATTTT
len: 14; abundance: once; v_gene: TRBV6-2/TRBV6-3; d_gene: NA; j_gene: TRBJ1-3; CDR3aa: CASSQPSSGNTIYF; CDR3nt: TGTGCCAGCAGCCAGCCCAGCTCTGGAAACACCATATATTTT
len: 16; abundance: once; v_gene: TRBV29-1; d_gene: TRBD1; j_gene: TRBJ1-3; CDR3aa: CSARPTGDGSGNTIYF; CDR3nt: TGCAGCGCCCGACCGACAGGGGACGGCTCTGGAAACACCATATATTTT
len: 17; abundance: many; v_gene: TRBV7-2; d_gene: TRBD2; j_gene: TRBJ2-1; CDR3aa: CASRPPPSGSWYNEQFF; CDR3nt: TGTGCCAGCAGACCACCCCCTAGCGGGAGTTGGTACAATGAGCAGTTCTTC
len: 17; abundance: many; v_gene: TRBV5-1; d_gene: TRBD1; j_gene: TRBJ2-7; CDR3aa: CASSFQGQGTLSYEQYF; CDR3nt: TGCGCCAGCAGCTTTCAAGGACAGGGGACCCTCTCCTACGAGCAGTACTTC
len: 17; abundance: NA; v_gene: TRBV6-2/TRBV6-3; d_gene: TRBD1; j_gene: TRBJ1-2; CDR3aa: CASSRHSTGGSNYGYTF; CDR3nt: TGTGCCAGCAGTCGTCATTCAACAGGGGGTAGCAACTATGGCTACACCTTC
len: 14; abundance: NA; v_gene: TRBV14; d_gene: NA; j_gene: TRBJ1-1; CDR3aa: CASSPNALITEAFF; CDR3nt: TGTGCCAGCAGCCCCAACGCGTTAATCACTGAAGCTTTCTTT
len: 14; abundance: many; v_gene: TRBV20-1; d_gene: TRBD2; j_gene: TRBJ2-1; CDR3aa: CSASWTSGRYEQFF; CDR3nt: TGCAGTGCTAGTTGGACTAGCGGGAGGTATGAGCAGTTCTTC
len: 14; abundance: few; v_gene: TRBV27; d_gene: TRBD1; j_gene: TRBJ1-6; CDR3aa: CASGSGTGVSPLHF; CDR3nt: TGTGCCAGCGGATCCGGGACAGGGGTTTCACCCCTCCACTTT